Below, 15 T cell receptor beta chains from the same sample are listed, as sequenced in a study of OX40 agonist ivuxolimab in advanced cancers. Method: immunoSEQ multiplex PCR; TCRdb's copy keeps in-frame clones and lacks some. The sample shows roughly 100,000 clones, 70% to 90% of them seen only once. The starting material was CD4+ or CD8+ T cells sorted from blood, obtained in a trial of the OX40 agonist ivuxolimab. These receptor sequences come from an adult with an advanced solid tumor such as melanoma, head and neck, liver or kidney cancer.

In DNA, the CDR3 is TGTGCCAGCAGCCAAGTTACCCAGGGGACGAATCAGCCCCAGCATTTT. Translating it yields CASSQVTQGTNQPQHF. The V call is TRBV4-2, the J call TRBJ1-5; D might be TRBD1 (6 bases). Germline lookup yields CDR1 LGHNA and CDR2 YNFKEQ. Trimming took 1 base from V and 4 from J, leaving 14 bases between them. The CDR3 covers 16 residues.

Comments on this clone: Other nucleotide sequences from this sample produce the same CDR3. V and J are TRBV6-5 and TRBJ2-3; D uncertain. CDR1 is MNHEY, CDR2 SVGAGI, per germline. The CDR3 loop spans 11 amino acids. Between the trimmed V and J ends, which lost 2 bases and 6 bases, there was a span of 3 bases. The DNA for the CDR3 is TGTGCCAGCAGTTACGGGGATACGCAGTATTTT. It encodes CASSYGDTQYF.

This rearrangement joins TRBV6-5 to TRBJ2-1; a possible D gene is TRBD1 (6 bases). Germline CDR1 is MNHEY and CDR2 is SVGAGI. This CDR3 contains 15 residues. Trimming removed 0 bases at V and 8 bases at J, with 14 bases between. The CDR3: CASSYSTGTPHEQFF. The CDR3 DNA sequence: TGTGCCAGCAGTTACTCAACAGGGACCCCCCATGAGCAGTTCTTC.

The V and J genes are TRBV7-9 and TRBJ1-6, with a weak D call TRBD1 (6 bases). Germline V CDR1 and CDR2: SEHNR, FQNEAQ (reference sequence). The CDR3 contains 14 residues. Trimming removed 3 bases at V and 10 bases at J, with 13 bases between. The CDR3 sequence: CASSFSQGTSPLHF. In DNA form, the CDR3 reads TGTGCCAGCAGCTTTTCACAGGGCACCTCACCCCTCCACTTT.

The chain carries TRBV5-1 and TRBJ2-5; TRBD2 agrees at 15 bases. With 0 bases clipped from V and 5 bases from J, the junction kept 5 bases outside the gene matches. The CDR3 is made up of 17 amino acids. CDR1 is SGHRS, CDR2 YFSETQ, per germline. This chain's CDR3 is CASSLGTSGGAVETQYF. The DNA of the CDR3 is TGCGCCAGCAGCTTGGGGACTAGCGGGGGGGCCGTGGAGACCCAGTACTTC.

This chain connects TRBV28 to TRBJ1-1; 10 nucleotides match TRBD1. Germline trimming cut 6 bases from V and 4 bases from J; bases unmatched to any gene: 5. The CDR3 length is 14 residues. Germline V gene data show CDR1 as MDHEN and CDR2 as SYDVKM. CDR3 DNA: TGTGCCAGCAGCTACCGACAGGGGGCCACTGAAGCTTTCTTT. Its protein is CASSYRQGATEAFF.

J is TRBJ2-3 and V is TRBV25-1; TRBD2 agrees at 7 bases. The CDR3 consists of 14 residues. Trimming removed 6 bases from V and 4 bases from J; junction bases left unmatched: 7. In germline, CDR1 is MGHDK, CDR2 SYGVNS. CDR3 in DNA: TGTGCCAGCAGCACCGGGGGGAACCCAGATACGCAGTATTTT. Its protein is CASSTGGNPDTQYF.

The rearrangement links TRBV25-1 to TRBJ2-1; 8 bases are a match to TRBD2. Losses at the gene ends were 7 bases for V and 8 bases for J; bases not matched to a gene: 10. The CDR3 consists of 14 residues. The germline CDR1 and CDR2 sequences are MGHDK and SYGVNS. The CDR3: CASTPRGGRYEQFF. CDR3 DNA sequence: TGTGCCAGCACCCCTCGGGGGGGTCGATATGAGCAGTTCTTC.

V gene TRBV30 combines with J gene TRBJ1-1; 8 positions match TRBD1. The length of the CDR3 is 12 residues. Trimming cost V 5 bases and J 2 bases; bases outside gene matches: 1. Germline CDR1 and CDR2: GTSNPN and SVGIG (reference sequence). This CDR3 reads CAWDRGNTEAFF. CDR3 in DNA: TGTGCCTGGGACAGGGGTAACACTGAAGCTTTCTTT.

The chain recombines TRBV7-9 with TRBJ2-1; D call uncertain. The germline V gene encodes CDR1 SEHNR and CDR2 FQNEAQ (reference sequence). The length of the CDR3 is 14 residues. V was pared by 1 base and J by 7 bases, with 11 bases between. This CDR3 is CASSLGSQGNEQFF. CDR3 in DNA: TGTGCCAGCAGCTTAGGATCCCAAGGGAATGAGCAGTTCTTC.

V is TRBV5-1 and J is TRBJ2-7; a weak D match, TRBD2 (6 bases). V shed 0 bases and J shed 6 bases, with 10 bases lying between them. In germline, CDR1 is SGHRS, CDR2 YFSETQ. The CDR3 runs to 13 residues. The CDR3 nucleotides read TGCGCCAGCAGCTTGGCCGGACTATTCGAGCAGTACTTC. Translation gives CASSLAGLFEQYF.

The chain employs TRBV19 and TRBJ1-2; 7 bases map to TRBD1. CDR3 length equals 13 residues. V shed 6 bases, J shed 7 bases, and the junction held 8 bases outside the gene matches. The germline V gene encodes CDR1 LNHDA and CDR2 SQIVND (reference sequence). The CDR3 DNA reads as TGTGCCAGTAGCTCCACAGGGGAAGGTGGCTACACCTTC. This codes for CASSSTGEGGYTF. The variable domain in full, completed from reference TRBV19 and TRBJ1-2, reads DGGITQSPKYLFRKEGQNVTLSCEQNLNHDAMYWYRQDPGQGLRLIYYSQIVNDFQKGDIAEGYSVSREKKESFPLTVTSAQKNPTAFYLCASSSTGEGGYTFGSGTRLTVV.

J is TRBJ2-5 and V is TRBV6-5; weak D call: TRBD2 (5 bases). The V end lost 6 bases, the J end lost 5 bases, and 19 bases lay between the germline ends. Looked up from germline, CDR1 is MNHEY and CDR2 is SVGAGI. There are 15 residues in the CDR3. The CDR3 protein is CASSPSRGSQETQYF. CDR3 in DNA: TGTGCCAGCAGCCCGTCCCGGGGTAGCCAGGAGACCCAGTACTTC.

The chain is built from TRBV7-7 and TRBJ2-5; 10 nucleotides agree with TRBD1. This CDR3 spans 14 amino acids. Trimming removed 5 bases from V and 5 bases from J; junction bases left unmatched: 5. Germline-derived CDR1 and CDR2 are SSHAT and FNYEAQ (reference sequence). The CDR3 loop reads CASSRQGAWETQYF. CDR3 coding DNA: TGTGCCAGCAGCCGACAGGGGGCTTGGGAGACCCAGTACTTC.

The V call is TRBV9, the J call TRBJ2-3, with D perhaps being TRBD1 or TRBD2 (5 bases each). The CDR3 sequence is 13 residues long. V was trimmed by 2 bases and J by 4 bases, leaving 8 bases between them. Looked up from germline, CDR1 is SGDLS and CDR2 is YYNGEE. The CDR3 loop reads CASSVGTADTQYF. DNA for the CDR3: TGTGCCAGCAGCGTGGGGACGGCAGATACGCAGTATTTT. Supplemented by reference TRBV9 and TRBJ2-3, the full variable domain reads DSGVTQTPKHLITATGQRVTLRCSPRSGDLSVYWYQQSLDQGLQFLIQYYNGEERAKGNILERFSAQQFPDLHSELNLSSLELGDSALYFCASSVGTADTQYFGPGTRLTVL.